The present TCR beta chain was sequenced within a study of blood T cell repertoires in COVID-19. Germline lookup yields CDR1 MNHEY and CDR2 SMNVEV (reference sequence). The CDR3 spans 14 residues. Deletions cut 3 bases from V and 10 bases from J, with 13 bases between. Original processing notes: Amplification with reference gene primers provided the estimates of nucleated cell counts. Some clones are missing from TCRdb's copy, which holds only in-frame ones; the method was immunoSEQ multiplex PCR. The V and J calls and the clone size are those of that table, but D and trimming were determined from the DNA. The sample includes approximately 93,000 clones, around 88% seen only once; the top ten take around 2%.

Input material: peripheral blood. The chain is built from TRBV27 and TRBJ1-6; D uncertain. The clonotype was recovered from a man in his fifties with COVID-19, enrolled during active disease. CDR3 in amino acids: CASSFRQKESPLHF. For the CDR3, the DNA is TGTGCCAGCAGTTTTAGGCAGAAGGAGTCACCCCTCCACTTT.